Below, 16 T cell receptor beta chains from the same sample are listed, as sequenced in a study of technical replicates of blood from several donors. Repertoires were generated with immunoSEQ multiplex PCR, while TCRdb's copy carries only in-frame clones and drops some. The sample yields some 87,000 clones, approximately 97% seen once. The sequenced material came from T cells isolated from PBMCs. These receptors were taken from a human donor in good health.

A single count supports this clone. The chain links TRBV12-5 to TRBJ2-5, with D possibly matching TRBD2 (5 bases). In germline, CDR1 is LGHNT, CDR2 FRNRAP. With 2 bases removed from V and 5 bases from J, the gap between germline ends came to 15 bases. This CDR3 contains 15 residues. The CDR3 here is CASGLSPEGRETQYF. DNA of the CDR3: TGTGCTAGTGGTTTGAGTCCCGAGGGCAGGGAGACCCAGTACTTC.

The J gene is TRBJ2-3, the V gene TRBV18; no clear D. Per the germline V gene, CDR1 is KGHSH and CDR2 is LQKENI. V shed 5 bases and J shed 3 bases, with 3 bases lying between them. The CDR3 is 11 amino acids. The CDR3 DNA sequence: TGTGCCAGCTCATTAACAGATACGCAGTATTTT. Its translation is CASSLTDTQYF.

The chain carries TRBV5-4 and TRBJ1-3; no firm D call. The CDR3 runs to 14 residues. V shed 3 bases and J shed 0 bases, with 7 bases lying between them. Germline CDR1 SGHNT, CDR2 YYREEE (reference sequence). The DNA for the CDR3 is TGTGCCAGCAGCTATAGTCACTCTGGAAACACCATATATTTT. Translated: CASSYSHSGNTIYF.

This chain connects TRBV7-9 to TRBJ2-2, with a possible D match to TRBD1 (5 bases). The CDR3 totals 14 residues. The germline gives CDR1 SEHNR, CDR2 FQNEAQ (reference sequence). V was shortened by 8 bases and J by 1 base, with 11 bases between the two germline ends. The CDR3 is CASANTGNTGELFF. CDR3 bases: TGTGCCAGCGCTAATACAGGGAACACCGGGGAGCTGTTTTTT.

By share, this clone ranks as medium-sized. This chain joins TRBV29-1 and TRBJ1-2, with TRBD1 matching over 9 bases. The CDR3 length is 12 residues. V gave up 5 bases and J gave up 4 bases; unmatched junction bases: 2. Per the germline V gene, CDR1 is SQVTM and CDR2 is ANQGSEA. CDR3 bases: TGCAGCGTTTCGGACAGGGGCTATGGCTACACCTTC. Amino acid sequence: CSVSDRGYGYTF.

The chain uses TRBV7-9 and TRBJ2-7; D uncertain. Trimming left V 6 bases short and J 3 bases short, with 6 bases between. Germline V gene data show CDR1 as SEHNR and CDR2 as FQNEAQ (reference sequence). The CDR3 has 11 residues. CDR3: CASRNNYEQYF. The CDR3 nucleotides are TGTGCCAGCAGGAACAACTACGAGCAGTACTTC.

V gene TRBV7-6 combines with J gene TRBJ2-7; TRBD1 matches at 7 bases. The CDR3 is 14 residues long. V shed 5 bases and J 2 bases; nucleotides not matched to a gene: 6. Germline lookup yields CDR1 SGHVS and CDR2 FNYEAQ. The chain's CDR3 is CASSRQGATYEQYF. CDR3 sequence (DNA): TGTGCCAGCAGCCGACAGGGTGCGACCTACGAGCAGTACTTC.

This chain uses TRBV30 with TRBJ2-1; the D gene is possibly TRBD2 (6 bases). The CDR3 length is 15 residues. Trimming left V 0 bases short and J 0 bases short, with 9 bases between. CDR1 and CDR2 (germline): GTSNPN, SVGIG (reference sequence). CDR3 nucleotide sequence: TGTGCCTGGAGTGTAGGAGGGACCTCCTACAATGAGCAGTTCTTC. Residues: CAWSVGGTSYNEQFF.

The J gene is TRBJ2-7, the V gene TRBV4-2, with 13 nucleotides matching TRBD2. Germline V gene lookup returns CDR1 LGHNA and CDR2 YNFKEQ. Germline trimming cut 1 base from V and 2 bases from J; bases unmatched to any gene: 5. This CDR3 is 17 amino acids long. The CDR3 here is CASSQGLAGGNAYEQYF. The DNA of the CDR3 is TGTGCCAGCAGCCAAGGACTAGCGGGAGGAAATGCCTACGAGCAGTACTTC.

The rearrangement joins TRBV20-1 to TRBJ1-1; no clear D. Per germline, CDR1 DFQATT and CDR2 SNEGSKA (reference sequence). V lost 7 bases, J lost 1 base, and 7 bases lay in between. The CDR3 has 11 amino acids. CDR3 in DNA: TGCAGTGTTGGCTCGAACACTGAAGCTTTCTTT. It specifies CSVGSNTEAFF.

This clone was seen only once. J is TRBJ1-1 and V is TRBV28; D is uncertain. V was pared by 6 bases and J by 1 base, with 15 bases between. This CDR3 is 15 amino acids long. Germline-derived CDR1 and CDR2 are MDHEN and SYDVKM. The CDR3 spells CASSETSGGNTEAFF. Written as DNA, the CDR3 is TGTGCCAGCAGCGAAACTAGTGGTGGGAACACTGAAGCTTTCTTT.

V usage is TRBV6-1 and J usage is TRBJ2-7; TRBD2 might be the D (6 bases). The CDR3 is 14 amino acids. Germline V CDR1 and CDR2: MNHNS, SASEGT. V was clipped by 6 bases and J by 2 bases, with 14 bases between them. The CDR3 here is CASRRGTGAYEQYF. DNA for the CDR3: TGTGCCAGCAGAAGAGGGACTGGGGCCTACGAGCAGTACTTC.

V gene TRBV27 combines with J gene TRBJ1-1; D is unresolved. The germline V gene encodes CDR1 MNHEY and CDR2 SMNVEV (reference sequence). With 3 bases removed from V and 0 bases from J, the gap between germline ends came to 5 bases. This CDR3 region has 13 residues. CDR3 amino acids: CASSLFMNTEAFF. The CDR3 coding sequence is TGTGCCAGCAGTTTGTTTATGAACACTGAAGCTTTCTTT.

The rearrangement links TRBV9 to TRBJ2-1; D may be TRBD2 (5 bases). V lost 0 bases, J lost 5 bases, and 15 bases lay in between. In germline, CDR1 is SGDLS, CDR2 YYNGEE. The length of the CDR3 is 16 residues. In DNA form, the CDR3 reads TGTGCCAGCAGCGTAGTCCCTAACGGGGTCCACAATGAGCAGTTCTTC. Protein sequence: CASSVVPNGVHNEQFF.

For the CDR3, the DNA is TGCGCCAGCAGCCACCTAGGTTCGGGGAACTCTGGAAACACCATATATTTT. This codes for CASSHLGSGNSGNTIYF. The chain links TRBV4-1 to TRBJ1-3, with D unresolved. The CDR3 loop spans 17 amino acids. CDR1 is MGHRA, CDR2 YSYEKL, per germline. Between the trimmed V and J ends, which lost 3 bases and 0 bases, there was a span of 15 bases.

The chain links TRBV10-2 to TRBJ1-5; D may be TRBD1 (5 bases). V was pared by 4 bases and J by 7 bases, with 11 bases between. CDR3 length: 13 amino acids. Germline-derived CDR1 and CDR2 are WSHSY and SAAADI. The CDR3 region is CASSASGAQPQHF. CDR3 sequence (DNA): TGCGCCAGCAGTGCTTCTGGGGCCCAGCCCCAGCATTTT.